What follows are 32 T cell receptor beta chains derived from one specimen sequenced in a study of identical twins. TCRdb reprocessed the 5' RACE reads with MiXCR, giving one entry per CDR3 protein. Of 600,000 to 700,000 distinct CDR3 sequences detected, over 20% appear once; the ten largest clones hold approximately 4.3%. The data were also submitted as part of a second study, on T cells expressing NK-cell markers.

Sequences were obtained from PBMCs. All receptors come from a woman younger than 35 in good health.

This clonotype has only a few counts. CDR3 in DNA: TGTGCCAGCAGCCAAGGAGCTAGCGGGACCACAGATACGCAGTATTTT. Translation gives CASSQGASGTTDTQYF. The chain uses TRBV3-1 and TRBJ2-3, with 9 nucleotides matching TRBD2. Germline V CDR1 and CDR2: LGHDT, YNNKEL (reference sequence). The CDR3 loop spans 16 amino acids. The ends lost 1 base at V and 2 bases at J; junction bases unmatched: 4.

V gene TRBV7-2 combines with J gene TRBJ1-2; tentatively, D is TRBD1 (5 bases). V lost 10 bases and J 7 bases, leaving 16 bases between the germline ends. CDR1 is SGHTA, CDR2 FQGNSA, per germline. CDR3 length: 12 residues. The CDR3: CATPQWDGGYTF. The DNA of the CDR3 is TGTGCCACCCCCCAGTGGGACGGTGGCTACACCTTC.

This sequence joins TRBV20-1 and TRBJ2-3; TRBD2 matches 8 bases. Per the germline V gene, CDR1 is DFQATT and CDR2 is SNEGSKA (reference sequence). Trimming cost V 3 bases and J 4 bases; bases outside gene matches: 9. The CDR3 consists of 15 residues. CDR3 coding DNA: TGCAGTGCTAGGCGCAGCGGGAGTTTAGCAGATACGCAGTATTTT. Translation: CSARRSGSLADTQYF.

There are many counts of this clonotype. The CDR3 loop is CASSFSTSQGNTGELFF. CDR3 bases: TGTGCCAGCAGCTTCAGTACATCACAAGGCAACACCGGGGAGCTGTTTTTT. The V and J genes are TRBV7-9 and TRBJ2-2; D is unresolved. Germline V CDR1 and CDR2: SEHNR, FQNEAQ (reference sequence). Trimming took 3 bases from V and 2 from J, leaving 16 bases between them. The CDR3 extends over 17 amino acids.

This clonotype was counted between two and nine times. The chain has TRBV5-1 and TRBJ2-7, with no clear D. Trimming pared 4 bases from V and 3 bases from J, leaving 14 bases between. The CDR3 is 14 amino acids. CDR1 SGHRS and CDR2 YFSETQ come from the germline V gene. The CDR3 coding sequence is TGCGCCAGCAGCGCCCTCGACCGTCACTACGAGCAGTACTTC. Translated, it gives CASSALDRHYEQYF.

The rearrangement uses TRBV15 and TRBJ2-5; D gene unclear. Trimming took off 1 base at V and 5 bases at J, with 8 bases between the two ends. This CDR3 is 13 amino acids long. Germline assignment: CDR1 LNHNV and CDR2 YYDKDF (reference sequence). CDR3 bases: TGTGCCACCAGCAGAGCCCCTGGGGAGACCCAGTACTTC. Translated, it gives CATSRAPGETQYF.

Many counts were recorded for this clonotype. The rearrangement uses TRBV20-1 and TRBJ2-7, with D unclear. CDR3 length equals 14 residues. From germline, CDR1 is DFQATT and CDR2 SNEGSKA (reference sequence). V lost 7 bases to trimming and J lost 0 bases, with 16 bases between them. CDR3 region: CSVLTPYLSYEQYF. The CDR3 DNA reads as TGCAGTGTCCTTACCCCATACCTCTCCTACGAGCAGTACTTC.

The J gene is TRBJ1-2, the V gene TRBV30; no firm D call. Trimming removed 1 base from V and 3 bases from J, with 18 bases in between. Germline CDR1 reads GTSNPN; CDR2 reads SVGIG (reference sequence). This CDR3 contains 16 residues. CDR3 DNA sequence: TGTGCCTGGAGTGGGAGTTTTTTTTACACCCACTATGGCTACACCTTC. Translated, it gives CAWSGSFFYTHYGYTF. Drawing the rest from reference TRBV30 and TRBJ1-2, the complete variable domain is SQTIHQWPATLVQPVGSPLSLECTVEGTSNPNLYWYRQAAGRGLQLLFYSVGIGQISSEVPQNLSASRPQDRQFILSSKKLLLSDSGFYLCAWSGSFFYTHYGYTFGSGTRLTVV.

This clonotype was counted between two and nine times. CDR3 in amino acids: CSVDSSPPRGSSTRSLQETQYF. CDR3 bases: TGCAGCGTTGATTCGTCCCCCCCGCGGGGCTCCAGCACCCGGTCTCTACAAGAGACCCAGTACTTC. This rearrangement joins TRBV29-1 to TRBJ2-5, with D perhaps matching TRBD2 (6 bases). Per the germline V gene, CDR1 is SQVTM and CDR2 is ANQGSEA. V lost 3 bases and J lost 2, with 37 bases in between. This CDR3 contains 22 residues.

This clonotype was found a few times. The chain combines TRBV20-1 with TRBJ2-1; the match to TRBD2 covers 8 bases. CDR3 size: 19 residues. Trimming cost V 5 bases and J 9 bases; bases outside gene matches: 27. Per germline, CDR1 DFQATT and CDR2 SNEGSKA (reference sequence). CDR3 sequence: CSAENPVKREFGFSSEQFF. In DNA form, the CDR3 reads TGCAGTGCTGAGAACCCAGTGAAGCGGGAGTTCGGTTTTTCAAGTGAGCAGTTCTTC.

In its sample, this clonotype was seen many times. The chain links TRBV9 to TRBJ2-6; D is perhaps TRBD2 (5 bases). Germline assignment: CDR1 SGDLS and CDR2 YYNGEE. The CDR3 has 18 residues. V was shortened by 3 bases and J by 0 bases, with 16 bases between the two germline ends. The CDR3 reads CASSALTNLGSGANVLTF. The CDR3 DNA follows: TGTGCCAGCAGCGCTTTGACTAACCTGGGCTCTGGGGCCAACGTCCTGACTTTC.

The rearrangement links TRBV29-1 to TRBJ2-3; perhaps TRBD2 as D (5 bases). This CDR3 has 13 amino acids. Trimming stripped 6 bases from V and 4 bases from J, with 14 bases between. Germline V lookup: CDR1 SQVTM, CDR2 ANQGSEA. Written as DNA, the CDR3 is TGCAGCGTCCCTCCTCGGGGTTCAGATACGCAGTATTTT. As protein: CSVPPRGSDTQYF.

The rearrangement uses TRBV10-1 and TRBJ2-2, with D unclear. The CDR3 contains 14 residues. Germline lookup yields CDR1 WNHNN and CDR2 SYGVQD (reference sequence). Trimming stripped 6 bases from V and 3 bases from J, with 11 bases between. The CDR3 loop reads CASRALRYTGELFF. CDR3 coding DNA: TGCGCCAGCAGAGCTTTGCGCTACACCGGGGAGCTGTTTTTT.

This clonotype showed up many times. J is TRBJ1-4 and V is TRBV20-1; D may be TRBD1 (5 bases). The CDR3 loop spans 16 amino acids. The V gene's germline CDR1 is DFQATT and CDR2 SNEGSKA (reference sequence). V was cut by 0 bases and J by 7 bases, with 18 bases left in between. The CDR3 loop reads CSARDILAGRGEKLFF. CDR3 nucleotide sequence: TGCAGTGCTAGAGACATACTAGCAGGGAGGGGTGAAAAACTGTTTTTT.

J is TRBJ2-3 and V is TRBV7-2; 14 bases fit TRBD2. This CDR3 has 17 amino acids. V gave up 5 bases and J gave up 5 bases; unmatched junction bases: 9. Germline CDR1 SGHTA, CDR2 FQGNSA. CDR3 in amino acids: CASSRGLAGGGQDTQYF. CDR3 bases: TGTGCCAGCAGCCGAGGACTAGCGGGAGGAGGTCAAGATACGCAGTATTTT.

In its sample, this clonotype was seen many times. This chain joins TRBV20-1 and TRBJ1-3; D is unresolved. This CDR3 is 13 amino acids long. The germline V and J ends were trimmed by 3 bases and 2 bases, with 8 bases remaining between them. Germline V lookup: CDR1 DFQATT, CDR2 SNEGSKA (reference sequence). As DNA, the CDR3 is TGCAGTGCTAGGGCGAGGACTGGAAACACCATATATTTT. Translation gives CSARARTGNTIYF.

This clonotype was observed at least ten times. The chain employs TRBV29-1 and TRBJ1-2; D may be TRBD1 (5 bases). CDR1 and CDR2 (germline): SQVTM, ANQGSEA. The CDR3 has 13 residues. Trimming stripped 5 bases from V and 3 bases from J, with 13 bases between. CDR3 DNA: TGCAGCGTTCGGGACCGGGGGGACTATGGCTACACCTTC. This gives the protein CSVRDRGDYGYTF.

V and J are TRBV7-2 and TRBJ2-2; tentative D call: TRBD2 (6 bases). This CDR3 has 15 amino acids. The V gene's germline CDR1 is SGHTA and CDR2 FQGNSA. V lost 1 base and J 6 bases, leaving 12 bases between the germline ends. CDR3 residues: CASSLGAGLAGELFF. Written as DNA, the CDR3 is TGTGCCAGCAGCTTAGGTGCGGGGTTGGCCGGGGAGCTGTTTTTT.

CDR3 in amino acids: CASSLGGGTMIEQYF. The CDR3 nucleotides are TGCGCCAGCAGCTTGGGTGGGGGGACTATGATCGAGCAGTACTTC. The chain couples TRBV5-1 to TRBJ2-7, with 7 bases lining up with TRBD2. Trimming at V came to 0 bases and at J to 6 bases, leaving 9 bases not matched to a gene. CDR3 size: 15 residues. In germline, CDR1 is SGHRS, CDR2 YFSETQ.

This clonotype was seen a handful of times. The V call is TRBV2, the J call TRBJ2-3; 11 bases match TRBD2. The CDR3 is made up of 15 amino acids. The ends lost 11 bases at V and 5 bases at J; junction bases unmatched: 12. Germline values: CDR1 SNHLY, CDR2 FYNNEI. The CDR3 bases are TGTGCCGGGTCATTAGCGGGGGGGCCGATAGATACGCAGTATTTT. Its translation: CAGSLAGGPIDTQYF.

The rearrangement uses TRBV25-1 and TRBJ2-7; 7 bases line up with TRBD1. The V segment lost 6 bases and the J segment 4 bases; nucleotides outside the gene matches: 9. This CDR3 region has 14 residues. Germline V gene data show CDR1 as MGHDK and CDR2 as SYGVNS. The CDR3 DNA is TGTGCCAGCAGAAAAACAGGGGATAGGTACGAGCAGTACTTC. It specifies CASRKTGDRYEQYF.

This chain joins TRBV7-2 and TRBJ2-1, with TRBD2 identical over 10 bases. CDR3 length equals 15 residues. In germline, CDR1 is SGHTA, CDR2 FQGNSA. Trimming removed 7 bases from V and 7 bases from J; junction bases left unmatched: 10. CDR3 sequence: CASTPFSGGWNEQFF. The CDR3 DNA is TGTGCCAGCACCCCGTTTAGCGGGGGGTGGAATGAGCAGTTCTTC.

This clonotype appeared a few times. CDR3 nucleotides: TGCGCCAGCAGCTGGGGTACGGGGTCCCAAGAGACCCAGTACTTC. Translated: CASSWGTGSQETQYF. The rearrangement uses TRBV4-3 and TRBJ2-5, with D perhaps matching TRBD2 (5 bases). The ends were cut back, 5 bases at V and 1 base at J, with 14 bases in the middle. The CDR3 consists of 15 residues. The germline V gene encodes CDR1 LGHNA and CDR2 YSLEER.

This clonotype occurred a few times. The V call is TRBV27, the J call TRBJ2-1, with a possible D match to TRBD1 (6 bases). The CDR3 has 13 residues. Per germline, CDR1 MNHEY and CDR2 SMNVEV (reference sequence). Trimming removed 9 bases from V and 8 bases from J, with 17 bases in between. The CDR3 protein is CARGPQGSHEQFF. As DNA, the CDR3 is TGTGCCAGGGGACCACAGGGTAGTCATGAGCAGTTCTTC.

This clonotype was seen more than once but under ten times. The V and J genes are TRBV24-1 and TRBJ2-7; 10 nucleotides match TRBD1. The CDR3 loop spans 17 amino acids. Trimming at V came to 2 bases and at J to 5 bases, leaving 11 bases not matched to a gene. Germline-derived CDR1 and CDR2 are KGHDR and SFDVKD. The DNA for the CDR3 is TGTGCCACCAGTGATTCGGACAGGGGGGACCCTCTGGACGAGCAGTACTTC. It translates to CATSDSDRGDPLDEQYF.

This clonotype was seen a few times. This chain links TRBV6-1 with TRBJ2-7, with D perhaps matching TRBD1 or TRBD2 (5 bases each). The CDR3 covers 15 residues. From germline, CDR1 is MNHNS and CDR2 SASEGT. The V end lost 6 bases, the J end lost 2 bases, and 17 bases lay between the germline ends. CDR3 nucleotide sequence: TGTGCCAGCAGACTGGCCGGGACCAACCCCTACGAGCAGTACTTC. Its translation is CASRLAGTNPYEQYF.

The rearrangement links TRBV7-9 to TRBJ2-3; tentatively, D is TRBD1 or TRBD2 (5 bases each). Per the germline V gene, CDR1 is SEHNR and CDR2 is FQNEAQ (reference sequence). The ends were cut back, 4 bases at V and 5 bases at J, with 13 bases in the middle. The CDR3 runs to 14 residues. The CDR3 spells CASSSPRDRDTQYF. The CDR3 DNA reads as TGTGCCAGCAGCTCACCCCGGGACCGAGATACGCAGTATTTT.

The chain carries TRBV5-5 and TRBJ2-2; 7 bases align to TRBD1. CDR1 SGHKS and CDR2 YYEKEE come from the germline V gene (reference sequence). Germline trimming cut 2 bases from V and 13 bases from J; bases unmatched to any gene: 14. CDR3 size: 15 residues. The chain's CDR3 is CASSLLQNRGDRLFF. The CDR3 DNA follows: TGTGCCAGCAGCTTACTCCAAAACAGGGGAGACAGGCTGTTTTTT.

The genes are TRBV5-1 and TRBJ2-7, with a tentative D call TRBD1 (6 bases). Between the trimmed V and J ends, which lost 0 bases and 5 bases, there was a span of 18 bases. Per the germline V gene, CDR1 is SGHRS and CDR2 is YFSETQ. The CDR3 is 16 residues long. The CDR3 DNA is TGCGCCAGCAGCTTGGAAGTCGTGGGGACAACGAACGAGCAGTACTTC. Translated, it gives CASSLEVVGTTNEQYF.

This clonotype was recorded at least ten times. The chain employs TRBV7-9 and TRBJ2-1; D unresolved. Germline CDR1 and CDR2: SEHNR and FQNEAQ (reference sequence). The CDR3 contains 15 residues. Trimming removed 3 bases from V and 4 bases from J, with 13 bases in between. The CDR3 region is CASSFDPRPYNEQFF. CDR3 sequence (DNA): TGTGCCAGCAGCTTCGATCCCAGGCCTTACAATGAGCAGTTCTTC.

This clonotype has only a few counts. This rearrangement joins TRBV6-2 or TRBV6-3 to TRBJ2-1; TRBD2 aligns across 13 bases. J lost 3 bases, V lost 6 bases, and 11 bases had no gene match. The CDR3 has 18 residues. Germline-derived CDR1 and CDR2 are MNHEY and SVGEGT. DNA for the CDR3: TGTGCCAGCAGCCCCCTCCCGGGACTAGCGGGGATCTACAATGAGCAGTTCTTC. Translated: CASSPLPGLAGIYNEQFF.

This clonotype appeared many times. The chain has TRBV29-1 and TRBJ1-1; TRBD1 is a possible D gene (6 bases). The ends were cut back, 6 bases at V and 2 bases at J, with 16 bases in the middle. The CDR3 is 14 residues long. Germline CDR1 and CDR2: SQVTM and ANQGSEA. The CDR3 DNA sequence: TGCAGCGTAGGAGGGGGTGTGGGAAACACTGAAGCTTTCTTT. This gives the protein CSVGGGVGNTEAFF.